Below, 12 T cell receptor beta chains from the same sample are listed, as sequenced in a study of regulatory T cells in long-lasting Graves disease. Time point noted: persistent/refractory GD, antithyroid drugs over 5 years with positive TRAb. PBMCs were the source of the RNA used for TCR sequencing. Construction of TCR beta libraries relied on iRepertoire HTBI primers and on Arm-PCR targeting CDR3 regions. In TCRdb, the multiplex PCR reads were re-called with MiXCR into one record per CDR3 protein. This sample has about 400,000 distinct CDR3 sequences, with around 20% found just once. The sequences come from peripheral blood mononuclear cells (PBMCs), collected when the disease was refractory, from a patient treated with antithyroid drugs. The receptor set was obtained from a female donor with Graves disease.

This chain connects TRBV7-9 to TRBJ2-7; 13 bases match TRBD2. Germline lookup yields CDR1 SEHNR and CDR2 FQNEAQ (reference sequence). This CDR3 region has 15 residues. V shed 5 bases, J shed 7 bases, and the junction held 8 bases outside the gene matches. CDR3 sequence (DNA): TGTGCCAGCAGCCGGACTAGCGGGAGTACTTGGGAGCAGTACTTC. Its translation: CASSRTSGSTWEQYF.

This clonotype turned up a few times. The chain has TRBV7-9 and TRBJ1-1; no clear D. CDR1 is SEHNR, CDR2 FQNEAQ, per germline (reference sequence). The CDR3 has 14 amino acids. V lost 0 bases to trimming and J lost 8 bases, with 13 bases between them. CDR3 DNA: TGTGCCAGCAGCTTAGCGAGGCCAGTTGGGGAAGCTTTCTTT. It translates to CASSLARPVGEAFF.

The chain combines TRBV4-1 with TRBJ1-1, with 8 bases aligning to TRBD1. Germline V gene data show CDR1 as MGHRA and CDR2 as YSYEKL. V lost 1 base, J lost 0 bases, and 4 bases stayed unmatched. The CDR3 length is 16 residues. In nucleotides, the CDR3 is TGCGCCAGCAGCCAAGTTAGGGACAGGCTGAACACTGAAGCTTTCTTT. It is translated as CASSQVRDRLNTEAFF.

This clonotype has a count of ten or more. The chain combines TRBV28 with TRBJ1-4, with 8 nucleotides matching TRBD1. This CDR3 contains 15 residues. Germline V gene data show CDR1 as MDHEN and CDR2 as SYDVKM. J gave up 7 bases and V 5 bases, and 9 bases lay outside the gene matches. CDR3 coding DNA: TGTGCCAGCAGTCCAACAGGGGGGCGTATTGAAAAACTGTTTTTT. Its translation is CASSPTGGRIEKLFF.

This chain joins TRBV7-9 and TRBJ1-6, with 8 bases fitting TRBD1. J lost 5 bases, V lost 6 bases, and 9 bases had no gene match. The germline V gene encodes CDR1 SEHNR and CDR2 FQNEAQ (reference sequence). The CDR3 has 16 amino acids. The CDR3, as DNA: TGTGCCAGCAGTAAAACCGGACAGGGAAATAATTCACCCCTCCACTTT. It translates to CASSKTGQGNNSPLHF.

V is TRBV20-1 and J is TRBJ1-5; TRBD1 aligns across 7 bases. This CDR3 has 15 residues. V lost 1 base and J lost 4; bases outside the gene matches: 7. Per the germline V gene, CDR1 is DFQATT and CDR2 is SNEGSKA (reference sequence). CDR3 nucleotide sequence: TGCAGTGCTAGAGCCCCGGGACAGAAGAATCAGCCCCAGCATTTT. Translating it yields CSARAPGQKNQPQHF.

This clonotype was seen repeatedly, ten times or more. Here the CDR3 reads CASSFGPRETKYEQYF. The CDR3 nucleotides read TGTGCCAGCAGTTTCGGACCCAGAGAAACCAAGTACGAGCAGTACTTC. V is TRBV28 and J is TRBJ2-7; D gene ambiguous. Germline assignment: CDR1 MDHEN and CDR2 SYDVKM. V was shortened by 3 bases and J by 4 bases, with 19 bases between the two germline ends. The CDR3 runs to 16 residues.

This clonotype has ten or more counts. This rearrangement joins TRBV20-1 to TRBJ1-1; D is unresolved. Trimming took off 3 bases at V and 4 bases at J, with 18 bases between the two ends. Germline CDR1 reads DFQATT; CDR2 reads SNEGSKA (reference sequence). The CDR3 is 15 amino acids. The CDR3 protein is CSARGFRGRTTEAFF. In DNA, the CDR3 is TGCAGTGCTAGGGGGTTCAGAGGGAGGACCACTGAAGCTTTCTTT.

This sequence joins TRBV7-2 and TRBJ2-1; the D gene is possibly TRBD2 (6 bases). Between the trimmed V and J ends, which lost 1 base and 3 bases, there was a span of 7 bases. Germline CDR1 reads SGHTA; CDR2 reads FQGNSA. The CDR3 sequence is 14 residues long. The DNA of the CDR3 is TGTGCCAGCAGCTTAGTGGAGGGCTACAATGAGCAGTTCTTC. Encoded protein: CASSLVEGYNEQFF.

This clonotype occurred many times. The chain is built from TRBV6-2 or TRBV6-3 and TRBJ1-5; D is undetermined. This CDR3 is 15 amino acids long. In germline, CDR1 is MNHEY, CDR2 SVGEGT. V was shortened by 5 bases and J by 4 bases, with 15 bases between the two germline ends. The CDR3 reads CASSEGIVGNQPQHF. The CDR3 region has the DNA TGTGCCAGCAGTGAAGGAATCGTCGGGAATCAGCCCCAGCATTTT.

This clonotype was recorded at least ten times. J is TRBJ1-4 and V is TRBV12-3 or TRBV12-4; D is ambiguous. V lost 5 bases and J lost 8, with 12 bases in between. The CDR3 spans 13 residues. The CDR3 sequence is CASSPDIGEKLFF. CDR3 in DNA: TGTGCCAGCAGTCCAGACATCGGGGAAAAACTGTTTTTT.

The gene calls are TRBV20-1 and TRBJ1-2, with 7 bases fitting TRBD1. The CDR3 length is 14 residues. V gave up 6 bases and J gave up 5 bases; unmatched junction bases: 12. The V gene's germline CDR1 is DFQATT and CDR2 SNEGSKA (reference sequence). Here the CDR3 reads CSAPGGQLAYGYTF. The CDR3 DNA reads TGCAGTGCCCCCGGGGGACAGCTCGCGTATGGCTACACCTTC.